This passage covers 22 T cell receptor delta chains from one sample sequenced in a study of γδ T cells in repeated Plasmodium falciparum infection. Gammadelta T cells were flow-sorted from PBMC into Vgamma9/Vdelta2+ and Vdelta2-negative populations for bulk analysis. TCRdb reanalysed the multiplex PCR reads via CATT. The table shows over 90,000 delta-chain clones, with roughly 0.98% occurring only once. What was sequenced was gamma-delta T cells from blood. These receptors were taken from a pool of human donors (malaria-infected and uninfected, not separated).

This clone was observed a few times. The TCRdb protein, from a much larger clone, departs from this DNA's translation at residue 5, likely by read error; the protein shown derives from the DNA. The chain joins TRDV1 to TRDJ1, with D tentatively TRDD2 or TRDD3 (9 bases each). The CDR3 spans 23 residues. CDR1 and CDR2 from the germline V gene are TSWWSYY and QGS. CDR3 nucleotide sequence: TGTGCCTTCCATGCCTCCTTCCTACGGGTACTGGGGGACCAGCTGGGGGACACCGATAAACTCATCTTT. Translation gives CAFHASFLRVLGDQLGDTDKLIF.

The sample holds a few counts of this clone. This sequence is one base from a far larger clone and is likely a read error. Other DNA sequences in the same sample also yield this CDR3. This chain links TRDV2 with TRDJ1; D perhaps matches TRDD3 (5 bases). TCRdb supplies no J gene; here it was assigned by aligning the nucleotide sequence to germline. The ends were cut back, 3 bases at V and 0 bases at J, with 22 bases in the middle. The CDR3 has 18 residues. The germline V gene encodes CDR1 GEAIGNYY and CDR2 EKD. The DNA of the CDR3 is TGTGCCTGTGACTCCTTATATTCCGAAGGGATTTACACCGATAAACTCATCTTT. Its translation: CACDSLYSEGIYTDKLIF.

For this clone: TCRdb's protein, taken from a much larger clone, differs from this DNA's translation at residue 17, likely owing to a read error; the protein displayed comes from the DNA. The gene calls are TRDV2 and TRDJ1; the match to TRDD3 covers 11 bases. The J gene, not given by TCRdb, was assigned here from a germline match of the nucleotide sequence. This CDR3 region has 22 residues. Germline-derived CDR1 and CDR2 are GEAIGNYY and EKD. The J segment lost 3 bases and the V segment lost 0 bases, leaving 23 bases of the junction unmatched. The CDR3 is CACDTVETGGYHPRSGADKLIF. DNA for the CDR3: TGTGCCTGTGACACCGTTGAAACTGGGGGATATCACCCCAGATCAGGCGCCGATAAACTCATCTTT.

In this sample, this clone turned up many times. A far bigger clonotype differs at one base, so this is likely a read error. Within the sample, other DNA sequences also encode this same CDR3. The chain is built from TRDV3 and TRDJ1; 8 bases fit TRDD2. The CDR3 consists of 20 residues. Germline V gives CDR1 TVYSNPD, CDR2 GDNSRS (reference sequence). For the CDR3, the DNA is TGTGCCTTTACTGGCCTTCCTATTATCGTTAGCCCAAGAACGACCGATAAGCTCATCTTT. Its protein is CAFTGLPIIVSPRTTDKLIF.

The sample holds a few counts of this clone. The protein recorded in TCRdb matches a much larger clone and deviates from this DNA's translation at residue 14, suggesting a read error; the protein here is obtained by translating the DNA. The chain recombines TRDV2 with TRDJ1; 8 bases agree with TRDD3. In germline, CDR1 is GEAIGNYY, CDR2 EKD. The CDR3 length is 18 residues. The CDR3 DNA is TGTGCCTGTGACGCCATTAATACTGGGGGCCTGTACACCGAAAAACTCATCTTT. Translation gives CACDAINTGGLYTEKLIF.

This clone came up a few times. The translation of this DNA and the TCRdb protein of a much larger clone differ at residue 15, probably owing to a read error; the protein shown here is translated from the DNA. The J gene was not called, though the V gene is TRDV2; no check of the table's D call, TRDD3, against the DNA was made. Germline V lookup: CDR1 GEAIGNYY, CDR2 EKD. This CDR3 comprises 16 residues. CDR3 nucleotides: TGTGCCTGTGACGGACTGGGGGATACACCGAGGGGGAAACTCACCTTT. As protein: CACDGLGDTPRGKLTF.

Comments on this clone: For this DNA, TCRdb reports the protein of a much larger clone, which diverges at residue 12, most likely from a read error; the protein presented here is translated directly from the DNA. CDR3 loop: CACDARTGGYAGTDKLIF. The CDR3 nucleotides are TGTGCCTGTGACGCCCGTACTGGGGGATACGCGGGTACCGATAAACTCATCTTT. The J gene is TRDJ1, the V gene TRDV2, with TRDD3 matching over 13 bases. The J gene is not listed in TCRdb, so it was assigned here from a DNA match to germline. The CDR3 runs to 18 residues. Per the germline V gene, CDR1 is GEAIGNYY and CDR2 is EKD. The J segment lost 2 bases and the V segment lost 3 bases, leaving 11 bases of the junction unmatched.

This clone has more than one count but fewer than ten. For this DNA, TCRdb reports the protein of a much larger clone, which diverges at residue 6, most likely from a read error; the protein presented here is translated directly from the DNA. The V gene is TRDV3, the J gene TRDJ1; no firm D call. CDR3 size: 16 residues. The V and J ends lost 3 bases and 0 bases respectively, with 20 bases between them. The germline V gene encodes CDR1 TVYSNPD and CDR2 GDNSRS (reference sequence). CDR3 amino acids: CAFIRSCRGYTDKLIF. For the CDR3, the DNA is TGTGCCTTCATCCGATCCTGTCGGGGTTACACCGATAAACTCATCTTT.

This clone showed up just a few times. The protein in TCRdb stems from a much larger clone and differs at residue 17 from this DNA's translation, likely a read error; here the protein is translated from the DNA. The rearrangement uses TRDV1 and TRDJ1, with 7 bases matching TRDD3. The length of the CDR3 is 18 residues. Germline assignment: CDR1 TSWWSYY and CDR2 QGS. DNA of the CDR3: TGTGCTCTTACTTTAGCCATTACTGGGGATTCTTACACCGATAAACTCACCTTT. As protein: CALTLAITGDSYTDKLTF.

To note about this clone: This DNA's translation differs at residue 16 from TCRdb's protein, which comes from a much larger clone; a read error is likely, and the protein shown is translated from the DNA. The V gene is TRDV2, but the J gene lacks a call; the D call of TRDD3 is as the table states it, not checked on the DNA. In germline, CDR1 is GEAIGNYY, CDR2 EKD. The CDR3 has 18 residues. CDR3 loop: CACDIQPGHSWDTRQVFF. The CDR3 nucleotides read TGTGCCTGTGACATACAACCGGGGCACTCCTGGGACACCCGACAGGTGTTTTTC.

As to this clone: This sequence is one base from a far larger clone and is likely a read error. Other DNA sequences within the sample encode an identical CDR3. V is TRDV1 and J is TRDJ1; TRDD3 aligns across 9 bases. No J segment appears in TCRdb, so it was assigned here by matching the sequence to germline. This CDR3 contains 19 residues. Germline loops: CDR1 TSWWSYY, CDR2 QGS. In nucleotides, the CDR3 is TGTGCTCTCGGGGCTCCCGGGCTGGGGGGGATACCGATCACCGATAAACTCATCTTT. Its protein is CALGAPGLGGIPITDKLIF.

Worth noting for this clone: TCRdb's protein for this DNA is that of a much larger clone and differs from the translation at residue 10, likely a read error; the protein shown is the DNA translation. The V call is TRDV2, the J call TRDJ1; no reliable D call. The J gene was missing in TCRdb and was found by matching the end of the DNA to germline. Looked up from germline, CDR1 is GEAIGNYY and CDR2 is EKD. V lost 2 bases and J 2 bases, leaving 17 bases between the germline ends. This CDR3 spans 16 amino acids. This CDR3 reads CACDSVAQDGTDKLIF. CDR3 DNA: TGTGCCTGTGACAGCGTCGCCCAGGATGGGACCGATAAACTCATCTTT.

The table lists this clone with a few counts. The protein recorded in TCRdb matches a much larger clone and deviates from this DNA's translation at residue 13, suggesting a read error; the protein here is obtained by translating the DNA. The V and J genes are TRDV1 and TRDJ4, with D possibly matching TRDD3 (6 bases). V lost 2 bases and J lost 6, with 31 bases in between. CDR1 and CDR2 (germline): TSWWSYY, QGS. The CDR3 spans 19 residues. The CDR3 DNA sequence: TGTGCTCTTGGGGAATTTCATTTCCTTCGTACTGGGAGATGGGTGGCCCTGATCTTT. As protein: CALGEFHFLRTGRWVALIF.

In its sample, this clone ranks as medium-sized. Other DNA sequences from this sample encode an identical CDR3 as well. This chain joins TRDV1 and TRDJ3; 12 nucleotides agree with TRDD3. V trimming: 2 bases; J trimming: 2 bases; junction bases outside the gene matches: 34. The CDR3 spans 29 residues. Germline-derived CDR1 and CDR2 are TSWWSYY and QGS. The CDR3 here is CALGENPTLPWVRLTGGYPPTWDTRQMFF. Here the CDR3 DNA reads TGTGCTCTTGGGGAAAATCCTACCCTCCCTTGGGTGCGTCTTACTGGGGGATACCCACCGACCTGGGACACCCGACAGATGTTTTTC.

In this sample, this clone turned up a few times. TCRdb lists the protein of a much larger clone for this DNA, which differs at residue 12, so this is likely a read error; the protein given here is translated from the DNA itself. This chain uses TRDV1 with TRDJ2; tentative D call: TRDD2 (7 bases). TCRdb records no J gene; here it was assigned by comparing the DNA to germline. Germline V gene sequence: CDR1 TSWWSYY, CDR2 QGS. Trimming left V 1 base short and J 0 bases short, with 27 bases between. The CDR3 loop spans 22 amino acids. In nucleotides, the CDR3 is TGTGCTCTTGGGGAACCCCATTTTCCTACGACAAGATACGCGGCTTTGACAGCACAACTCTTCTTT. Translated: CALGEPHFPTTRYAALTAQLFF.

Note on this clone: TCRdb's entry gives the protein of a much larger clone, which mismatches this DNA's translation at residue 8, likely from a read error; the protein reported here is translated from the DNA. The J gene is TRDJ1, the V gene TRDV1, with D unclear. TCRdb is silent on the J gene; assignment here came from matching the DNA to germline. The CDR3 runs 16 residues. V dropped 5 bases and J dropped 0 bases, with 16 bases sitting between them. Germline V lookup: CDR1 TSWWSYY, CDR2 QGS. CDR3 sequence reads: CALGTPGPRNTDKLIF. The CDR3 DNA is TGTGCTCTTGGGACCCCGGGACCCCGAAACACCGATAAACTCATCTTT.

This clone was counted between two and nine times. This DNA's translation differs at residue 8 from TCRdb's protein, which comes from a much larger clone; a read error is likely, and the protein shown is translated from the DNA. The chain links TRDV2 to TRDJ1; D is unresolved. TCRdb supplies no J gene; here it was assigned by aligning the nucleotide sequence to germline. Germline loops: CDR1 GEAIGNYY, CDR2 EKD. CDR3 length equals 13 residues. With 0 bases removed from V and 3 bases from J, the gap between germline ends came to 7 bases. Here the CDR3 DNA reads TGTGCCTGTGACACCGGACGATCCGATAAACTCATCTTT. This encodes CACDTGRSDKLIF.

This clone was detected only a few times. A far larger clone is one nucleotide away, so this likely arose from a read error. Different DNA sequences within this sample yield the same CDR3. The CDR3 region has the DNA TGTGCTCTTGGGGCCCTACACCTTCCTAGTGAGACTGGGACCGATAAACTCATCTTT. It translates to CALGALHLPSETGTDKLIF. V and J are TRDV1 and TRDJ1, with 8 bases fitting TRDD2. No J gene is reported in TCRdb; it was inferred here by comparing the DNA with germline. Germline V gene lookup returns CDR1 TSWWSYY and CDR2 QGS. There are 19 residues in the CDR3. V dropped 4 bases and J dropped 2; count of bases not matched to a gene: 18.

This clone was observed a few times. The likely explanation is a read error, given a far larger clone one base away. The same CDR3 can be traced to other DNA sequences in this sample. The chain links TRDV2 to TRDJ1; 9 bases fit TRDD3. The junction had 19 bases not matched to a gene; V was cut back by 1 base and J by 11 bases. CDR3 length: 17 amino acids. Germline V lookup: CDR1 GEAIGNYY, CDR2 EKD. Written as DNA, the CDR3 is TGTGCCTGTGACACGCTAGACACTTTGGGGGATAGGGCTGGGCTCATCTTT. This sequence encodes CACDTLDTLGDRAGLIF.

Details on this clone: A read error likely explains why the TCRdb protein, taken from a much larger clone, differs from this DNA's translation at residue 11; the protein shown is translated from the DNA. This chain links TRDV1 with TRDJ1; a weak D match, TRDD3 (5 bases). The V gene's germline CDR1 is TSWWSYY and CDR2 QGS. The CDR3 extends over 15 amino acids. CDR3: CALGGRGGLTVKLIF. The CDR3 DNA reads as TGTGCTCTTGGGGGACGCGGGGGGTTGACCGTTAAACTCATCTTT.

A word on this clone: This likely came from a read error, as a far larger clone is one base away. Other DNA sequences in this sample translate to the same CDR3. This chain uses TRDV1 with TRDJ1; unclear D gene. The CDR3 length is 22 residues. Between the trimmed V and J ends, which lost 0 bases and 0 bases, there was a span of 29 bases. The germline gives CDR1 TSWWSYY, CDR2 QGS. CDR3 in DNA: TGTGCTCTTGGGGAACTAGTACCGCTTTCTCACGGGCCCATCCAGTACACCGATAAACTCATCTTT. This gives the protein CALGELVPLSHGPIQYTDKLIF.

Points on this clone: TCRdb shows a much larger clone's protein in place of this DNA's translation, and the two differ at residue 8, likely through a read error; the protein shown is translated from the DNA. The CDR3 sequence: CACDRIPSGDSEHVRNKLIF. CDR3 DNA: TGTGCCTGTGATAGAATTCCTTCGGGGGATTCCGAACATGTGAGGAATAAACTCATCTTT. This rearrangement joins TRDV2 to TRDJ1; 7 positions agree with TRDD3. Germline V lookup: CDR1 GEAIGNYY, CDR2 EKD. This CDR3 has 20 amino acids. Unmatched junction bases numbered 28, after V lost 4 bases and J lost 6 bases.